Included here is one T cell receptor beta chain sequence, with context. The antigen is unknown. This sample was taken from a study of shared clonotypes between healthy human individuals. The data were produced by immunoSEQ multiplex PCR, yet TCRdb's version contains in-frame clones alone and is incomplete. The data show around 700,000 clones, around 72% seen once. Study outcomes and limitations: Sequencing depth was a factor that was expected to affect clonotype sharing among donors.

Germline V lookup: CDR1 SNHLY, CDR2 FYNNEI. V was shortened by 3 bases and J by 0 bases, with 6 bases between the two germline ends. The CDR3 is made up of 13 amino acids. The origin of this receptor is a woman in her thirties in good health. The sequencing sample was made of memory CD4+ T cells sorted from blood. This sample's subset: CD45RA-negative fraction. The V gene is TRBV2, the J gene TRBJ2-7, with a weak D call TRBD2 (5 bases). As DNA, the CDR3 is TGTGCCAGCAGTGAGGGGAGCTCCTACGAGCAGTACTTC. Encoded protein: CASSEGSSYEQYF. The variable domain in full, completed from reference TRBV2 and TRBJ2-7, reads EPEVTQTPSHQVTQMGQEVILRCVPISNHLYFYWYRQILGQKVEFLVSFYNNEISEKSEIFDDQFSVERPDGSNFTLKIRSTKLEDSAMYFCASSEGSSYEQYFGPGTRLTVT.